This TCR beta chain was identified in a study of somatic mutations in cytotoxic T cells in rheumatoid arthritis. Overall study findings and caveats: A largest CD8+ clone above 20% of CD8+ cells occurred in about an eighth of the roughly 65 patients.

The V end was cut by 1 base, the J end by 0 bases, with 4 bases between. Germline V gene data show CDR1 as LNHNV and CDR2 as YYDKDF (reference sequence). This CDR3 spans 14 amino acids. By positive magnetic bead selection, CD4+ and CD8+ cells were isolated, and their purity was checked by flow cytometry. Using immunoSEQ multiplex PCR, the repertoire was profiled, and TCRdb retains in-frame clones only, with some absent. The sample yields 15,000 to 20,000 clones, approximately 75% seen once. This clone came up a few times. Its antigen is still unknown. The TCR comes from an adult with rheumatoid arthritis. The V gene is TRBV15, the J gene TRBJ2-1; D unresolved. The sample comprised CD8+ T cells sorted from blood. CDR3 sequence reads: CATSRGGSYNEQFF. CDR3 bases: TGTGCCACCAGCAGAGGTGGCTCCTACAATGAGCAGTTCTTC.